These 9 T cell receptor beta chains were sequenced from one sample in a study of beta chain features in type 1 diabetes. Reverse transcribing all isolated RNA meant expressed TCRB transcripts were sequenced. Produced via immunoSEQ multiplex PCR; TCRdb's table is partial and in-frame only. The repertoire holds hundreds of thousands of clones, with around a sixth as singletons. Specimen: naive CD4+ T cells from blood. These receptors came from a man aged 18-30 years in good health.

This clone was seen a handful of times. The chain carries TRBV5-6 and TRBJ1-6, with 7 bases lining up with TRBD1. The CDR3 sequence is 16 residues long. CDR1 and CDR2 from the germline V gene are SGHDT and YYEEEE. V trimming: 2 bases; J trimming: 5 bases; junction bases outside the gene matches: 7. CDR3 protein: CASSFLDRPNNSPLHF. The CDR3, as DNA: TGTGCCAGCAGCTTCCTGGACAGGCCTAATAATTCACCCCTCCACTTT.

As regards this clone: The same CDR3 arises from other DNA sequences in this sample as well. V and J are TRBV9 and TRBJ2-3; 13 bases map to TRBD2. The CDR3 spans 16 residues. V lost 4 bases to trimming and J lost 3 bases; unmatched junction nucleotides: 5. The germline V gene has CDR1 SGDLS and CDR2 YYNGEE. The CDR3: CASSPRLAGGTDTQYF. In nucleotides, the CDR3 is TGTGCCAGCAGCCCCCGACTAGCGGGGGGAACAGATACGCAGTATTTT.

With respect to this clone: One end of the junction is discordant with germline, which a read error may explain. J is TRBJ2-3 and V is TRBV7-7, with 11 bases identical to TRBD2. CDR3 length: 15 residues. Germline values: CDR1 SSHAT, CDR2 FNYEAQ (reference sequence). In nucleotides, the CDR3 is TGTGCTAGCAGCTCCTTAGCGGGGGGGACAGATACGCAGTATTTT. It codes for CASSSLAGGTDTQYF.

This clone turned up a few times. The CDR3 region is CASSLEAGGAFF. In DNA, the CDR3 is TGTGCCAGCAGCCTGGAGGCGGGTGGAGCTTTCTTT. The chain employs TRBV7-3 and TRBJ1-1, with unresolved D. The CDR3 covers 12 residues. Germline V lookup: CDR1 SGHTA, CDR2 FQGTGA. Trimming stripped 5 bases from V and 10 bases from J, with 14 bases between.

This rearrangement joins TRBV6-6 to TRBJ1-3; D unresolved. This CDR3 region has 14 residues. With 0 bases removed from V and 0 bases from J, the gap between germline ends came to 3 bases. Germline V gene data show CDR1 as MNHNY and CDR2 as SVGAGI (reference sequence). CDR3 residues: CASSYSGSGNTIYF. The CDR3 DNA reads as TGTGCCAGCAGTTACTCTGGCTCTGGAAACACCATATATTTT.

This clone was found a few times. J is TRBJ2-7 and V is TRBV7-2, with 11 bases that match TRBD2. CDR1 and CDR2 (germline): SGHTA, FQGNSA. V was clipped by 3 bases and J by 2 bases; unmatched bases: 3. The CDR3 is 15 residues long. In DNA form, the CDR3 reads TGTGCCAGCAGCTTGGGTAGCGGGAGGGCCTACGAGCAGTACTTC. It is translated as CASSLGSGRAYEQYF.

V and J are TRBV19 and TRBJ2-7, with 9 bases that match TRBD1. Trimming took 3 bases from V and 2 from J; bases not matched to a gene: 11. The CDR3 runs to 17 residues. Germline CDR1 reads LNHDA; CDR2 reads SQIVND (reference sequence). The CDR3 DNA is TGTGCCAGTAGTATCTTCACAGGGGGCAAGACAACCTACGAGCAGTACTTC. The encoded protein is CASSIFTGGKTTYEQYF.

This CDR3 is CASSLSARVTEAFF. The CDR3 DNA reads as TGTGCCAGCAGCTTATCCGCCAGGGTCACTGAAGCTTTCTTT. The genes are TRBV7-3 and TRBJ1-1; D might be TRBD1 (5 bases). V lost 2 bases and J 4 bases, leaving 11 bases between the germline ends. Germline V gives CDR1 SGHTA, CDR2 FQGTGA. This CDR3 has 14 residues.

This clone has a handful of counts. The chain employs TRBV29-1 and TRBJ2-2, with D possibly being TRBD2 (6 bases). CDR1 and CDR2 from the germline V gene are SQVTM and ANQGSEA. CDR3 length: 13 amino acids. The CDR3 here is CTAGSSLPGELFF. The CDR3 bases are TGCACCGCGGGGTCGTCCCTTCCCGGGGAGCTGTTTTTT.